This TCR beta chain was recorded in a study of blood T cell repertoires in COVID-19. Study summary: Nucleic acid was either cDNA or gDNA, and it came from T cells, B-cell-depleted T cells, or PBMCs.

The CDR3 consists of 15 residues. Germline trimming cut 3 bases from V and 3 bases from J; bases unmatched to any gene: 8. Germline V lookup: CDR1 KGHSH, CDR2 LQKENI. Original analysis: It was from reference gene primer amplification that nucleated cell counts were estimated. Profiling relied on immunoSEQ multiplex PCR, and the TCRdb table lists in-frame clones only, not all of them. The V and J calls and the clone size are those of that table, but D and trimming were determined from the DNA. The data hold nearly 40,000 clones, with around 77% observed a single time. This sequence joins TRBV18 and TRBJ2-7, with TRBD1 matching over 7 bases. This TCR was recovered from an elderly man with active or convalescent COVID-19. The sample consisted of peripheral blood. CDR3 nucleotides: TGTGCCAGCTCACCCGACAGGGATCGATTCTACGAGCAGTACTTC. The encoded protein is CASSPDRDRFYEQYF.